Sequencing of this TCR beta chain was carried out in a study of blood T cells in healthy people across ages. The V and J ends lost 3 bases and 1 base respectively, with 6 bases between them. Germline CDR1 reads SQVTM; CDR2 reads ANQGSEA. This CDR3 is 13 amino acids long. Remarks on this clonotype: Its antigen is undetermined.

Regarding the study as a whole: There was no known CMV status for donors, so expanded clonotype changes were possibly confounded.

Then a second PCR, running roughly 7 to 11 cycles, was carried out with a sample-barcoded 5' primer and a J-beta primer mix. Each CDR3 protein gets one entry after TCRdb re-called the 5' RACE reads with MiXCR. Here the sample spans more than 1,400,000 distinct CDR3 sequences, roughly 40% being singletons. This receptor was taken from a woman in her late teens or twenties in good health. The V and J genes are TRBV29-1 and TRBJ2-2, with D unclear. The sequenced material came from blood. The CDR3 DNA follows: TGCAGCGTTGACAGAGAGAACACCGGGGAGCTGTTTTTT. It translates to CSVDRENTGELFF.